This entry lists 26 T cell receptor beta chains sequenced from one sample in a study of T cell responses to AZD1222 COVID-19 vaccine. The repertoire was sequenced with immunoSEQ multiplex PCR; TCRdb's copy has only in-frame clones and lacks some. The profile shows some 160,000 clones, about 92% of them singletons. The sequencing here drew on peripheral blood, taken on day 0 of AZD1222 vaccination. These TCRs come from an adult in good health.

The chain has TRBV6-6 and TRBJ2-2; D is unclear. The CDR3 sequence is 12 residues long. V lost 5 bases to trimming and J lost 4 bases, with 5 bases between them. In germline, CDR1 is MNHNY, CDR2 SVGAGI (reference sequence). Written as DNA, the CDR3 is TGTGCCAGCAGTCGACCCACCGGGGAGCTGTTTTTT. Its translation: CASSRPTGELFF.

This rearrangement joins TRBV18 to TRBJ1-2; tentative D call: TRBD1 (5 bases). The V gene lost 2 bases and the J gene lost 3 bases, with 10 bases spanning the gap. From germline, CDR1 is KGHSH and CDR2 LQKENI. This CDR3 region has 14 residues. The CDR3 loop reads CASSPFDSDYGYTF. The CDR3 nucleotides read TGTGCCAGCTCACCATTCGACAGCGACTATGGCTACACCTTC.

The chain uses TRBV5-1 and TRBJ1-2; D is unresolved. V lost 3 bases and J lost 7, with 13 bases in between. CDR1 and CDR2 (germline): SGHRS, YFSETQ. CDR3 length: 13 amino acids. CDR3 protein: CASSSATEVGYTF. DNA for the CDR3: TGCGCCAGCAGCTCCGCGACGGAGGTTGGCTACACCTTC.

This clone showed up just once. V is TRBV5-5 and J is TRBJ1-2, with D uncertain. CDR3 length equals 15 residues. Germline values: CDR1 SGHKS, CDR2 YYEKEE (reference sequence). Trimming cost V 0 bases and J 2 bases, with 11 bases left between them. This CDR3 reads CASSLVSGRNYGYTF. The CDR3 DNA reads as TGTGCCAGCAGCTTGGTATCCGGTAGAAACTATGGCTACACCTTC.

V gene TRBV4-1 combines with J gene TRBJ2-2; D call uncertain. Trimming removed 3 bases at V and 6 bases at J, with 5 bases between. Per the germline V gene, CDR1 is MGHRA and CDR2 is YSYEKL. This CDR3 has 12 amino acids. The CDR3 DNA sequence: TGCGCCAGCAGCCATTCGGCCGGGGAGCTGTTTTTT. Translation gives CASSHSAGELFF.

V gene TRBV3-1 (or the pseudogene TRBV3-2) combines with J gene TRBJ2-1, with 7 bases that match TRBD2. The germline gives CDR1 LGHDT, CDR2 YNNKEL (reference sequence). Unmatched junction bases numbered 4, after V lost 1 base and J lost 4 bases. The CDR3 is 15 residues long. CDR3 protein: CASSQAGGPYNEQFF. The CDR3 DNA reads TGTGCCAGCAGCCAAGCGGGGGGACCTTACAATGAGCAGTTCTTC.

CDR3: CASSPYNEQFF. CDR3 nucleotides: TGTGCCAGCAGCCCCTACAATGAGCAGTTCTTC. The J gene is TRBJ2-1, the V gene TRBV7-9, with D unclear. Per germline, CDR1 SEHNR and CDR2 FQNEAQ (reference sequence). V lost 5 bases, J lost 2 bases, and 1 base lay in between. The CDR3 contains 11 residues.

The rearrangement joins TRBV7-3 to TRBJ2-2; weak D call: TRBD1 (5 bases). V was pared by 5 bases and J by 1 base, with 8 bases between. From germline, CDR1 is SGHTA and CDR2 FQGTGA. This CDR3 spans 14 amino acids. CDR3 region: CASSPQGNTGELFF. As DNA, the CDR3 is TGTGCCAGCAGCCCTCAGGGGAACACCGGGGAGCTGTTTTTT.

V gene TRBV7-9 combines with J gene TRBJ2-1, with 13 bases fitting TRBD2. The CDR3 is 17 residues long. Unmatched junction bases numbered 7, after V lost 5 bases and J lost 3 bases. Germline V lookup: CDR1 SEHNR, CDR2 FQNEAQ (reference sequence). CDR3 sequence: CASSQGTSGVNYNEQFF. The CDR3 nucleotides read TGTGCCAGCAGCCAAGGGACTAGCGGGGTAAACTACAATGAGCAGTTCTTC.

This clone was found once. This sequence joins TRBV7-9 and TRBJ2-2; TRBD1 is a possible D gene (6 bases). The germline CDR1 and CDR2 sequences are SEHNR and FQNEAQ (reference sequence). V lost 4 bases, J lost 2 bases, and 8 bases lay in between. CDR3 length: 14 residues. Here the CDR3 DNA reads TGTGCCAGCAGCTGGGACACAAACACCGGGGAGCTGTTTTTT. Its protein product is CASSWDTNTGELFF.

This chain connects TRBV7-9 to TRBJ2-5; 11 nucleotides line up with TRBD2. Losses at the gene ends were 5 bases for V and 8 bases for J; bases not matched to a gene: 13. The CDR3 has 16 residues. Germline V gives CDR1 SEHNR, CDR2 FQNEAQ (reference sequence). The CDR3 DNA follows: TGTGCCAGCAGCGAAAAGCGACTAGCGGGACCTGTTACCCAGTACTTC. This encodes CASSEKRLAGPVTQYF.

A single count supports this clone. The rearrangement links TRBV7-9 to TRBJ2-2, with 8 bases that match TRBD1. The CDR3 is 16 residues long. The germline CDR1 and CDR2 sequences are SEHNR and FQNEAQ (reference sequence). J gave up 2 bases and V 3 bases, and 5 bases lay outside the gene matches. For the CDR3, the DNA is TGTGCCAGCAGCTTGGGGACAGGCTCCAACACCGGGGAGCTGTTTTTT. Translated, it gives CASSLGTGSNTGELFF.

The chain recombines TRBV19 with TRBJ1-4, with no clear D. Per the germline V gene, CDR1 is LNHDA and CDR2 is SQIVND (reference sequence). The CDR3 length is 14 residues. The V and J ends lost 9 bases and 4 bases respectively, with 15 bases between them. The CDR3 bases are TGTGCCAGCGCGGCTCTCTCATTTAATGAAAAACTGTTTTTT. Translated: CASAALSFNEKLFF. Full variable domain (rest looked up from reference TRBV19 and TRBJ1-4): DGGITQSPKYLFRKEGQNVTLSCEQNLNHDAMYWYRQDPGQGLRLIYYSQIVNDFQKGDIAEGYSVSREKKESFPLTVTSAQKNPTAFYLCASAALSFNEKLFFGSGTQLSVL.

The chain couples TRBV28 to TRBJ1-5; weak D call: TRBD1 (6 bases). V gave up 6 bases and J gave up 4 bases, with 7 bases separating them. The length of the CDR3 is 12 residues. Per germline, CDR1 MDHEN and CDR2 SYDVKM. CDR3 region: CASSTGNQPQHF. CDR3 sequence (DNA): TGTGCCAGCAGCACAGGGAATCAGCCCCAGCATTTT.

This clone has a single count. The chain joins TRBV5-1 to TRBJ1-2; no firm D call. The germline CDR1 and CDR2 sequences are SGHRS and YFSETQ. The V end was cut by 0 bases, the J end by 8 bases, with 11 bases between. This CDR3 comprises 13 residues. This CDR3 is CASSLDYLFGYTF. The CDR3 DNA reads TGCGCCAGCAGCTTGGACTACTTGTTCGGCTACACCTTC.

The gene calls are TRBV11-3 and TRBJ1-1; TRBD1 agrees at 7 bases. Trimming took 6 bases from V and 1 from J; bases not matched to a gene: 5. CDR3 size: 14 residues. Germline V gives CDR1 SGHNT, CDR2 YENEEA. This chain's CDR3 is CASSAGTANTEAFF. CDR3 DNA sequence: TGTGCCAGCAGTGCCGGGACAGCGAACACTGAAGCTTTCTTT.

V gene TRBV5-6 combines with J gene TRBJ2-7; D ambiguous. CDR3 length: 12 amino acids. CDR1 is SGHDT, CDR2 YYEEEE, per germline. The V gene lost 4 bases and the J gene lost 2 bases, with 7 bases spanning the gap. Here the CDR3 reads CASSGRAYEQYF. CDR3 coding DNA: TGTGCCAGCAGCGGCAGAGCCTACGAGCAGTACTTC.

CDR3 sequence (DNA): TGTGCCAGCAGTTTCCCACCGGTCCAGCCCCAGCATTTT. Its protein is CASSFPPVQPQHF. V usage is TRBV12-3 or TRBV12-4 and J usage is TRBJ1-5; D not certain. Between the trimmed V and J ends, which lost 3 bases and 7 bases, there was a span of 10 bases. The CDR3 extends over 13 amino acids.

The chain has TRBV5-1 and TRBJ2-3; 7 nucleotides line up with TRBD2. The J segment lost 2 bases and the V segment lost 7 bases, leaving 7 bases of the junction unmatched. This CDR3 contains 14 residues. From germline, CDR1 is SGHRS and CDR2 YFSETQ. The CDR3 sequence: CASYLGLDTDTQYF. The CDR3 nucleotides read TGCGCCAGCTACTTAGGACTAGACACAGATACGCAGTATTTT.

This chain connects TRBV4-1 to TRBJ2-3; D ambiguous. The CDR3 consists of 17 residues. The germline V and J ends were trimmed by 0 bases and 1 base, with 14 bases remaining between them. Germline values: CDR1 MGHRA, CDR2 YSYEKL. CDR3 loop: CASSQEITSWGTDTQYF. In DNA, the CDR3 is TGCGCCAGCAGCCAAGAGATTACCTCTTGGGGCACAGATACGCAGTATTTT.

V gene TRBV7-9 combines with J gene TRBJ2-1; 7 bases fit TRBD2. Germline CDR1 reads SEHNR; CDR2 reads FQNEAQ (reference sequence). The V segment lost 5 bases and the J segment 5 bases; nucleotides outside the gene matches: 12. The CDR3 extends over 16 amino acids. Here the CDR3 reads CASSTPPGGSNNEQFF. In DNA, the CDR3 is TGTGCCAGCAGCACCCCGCCTGGCGGGAGTAACAATGAGCAGTTCTTC.

The chain employs TRBV6-5 and TRBJ2-3; 8 nucleotides align to TRBD2. The CDR3 spans 14 residues. Germline assignment: CDR1 MNHEY and CDR2 SVGAGI. V lost 10 bases and J lost 5; bases outside the gene matches: 11. This CDR3 is CATASGGPIDTQYF. CDR3 DNA sequence: TGTGCCACAGCCTCGGGGGGGCCGATAGATACGCAGTATTTT.

The chain combines TRBV7-9 with TRBJ1-2, with no clear D. The length of the CDR3 is 13 residues. The germline V and J ends were trimmed by 3 bases and 7 bases, with 12 bases remaining between them. The V gene's germline CDR1 is SEHNR and CDR2 FQNEAQ (reference sequence). The chain's CDR3 is CASSFSDSSGYTF. CDR3 bases: TGTGCCAGCAGCTTCTCAGATTCGTCTGGCTACACCTTC.

This rearrangement joins TRBV2 to TRBJ1-4, with unresolved D. The CDR3 sequence is 14 residues long. V was clipped by 3 bases and J by 0 bases, with 5 bases between them. Germline loops: CDR1 SNHLY, CDR2 FYNNEI. CDR3 sequence: CASSEGTTNEKLFF. The CDR3 region has the DNA TGTGCCAGCAGTGAGGGAACAACTAATGAAAAACTGTTTTTT.

The rearrangement uses TRBV9 and TRBJ1-1; D is ambiguous. There are 12 residues in the CDR3. CDR1 is SGDLS and CDR2 is YYNGEE in the germline V gene. Trimming left V 3 bases short and J 3 bases short, with 6 bases between. CDR3 sequence: CASSGQHTEAFF. CDR3 coding DNA: TGTGCCAGCAGCGGCCAGCACACTGAAGCTTTCTTT.

This chain joins TRBV28 and TRBJ2-1; 9 bases are shared with TRBD2. Germline CDR1 is MDHEN and CDR2 is SYDVKM. The CDR3 spans 14 residues. V lost 5 bases and J lost 5; bases outside the gene matches: 4. The CDR3 nucleotides read TGTGCCAGCAGTCCCGCGGGGGGGAACAATGAGCAGTTCTTC. Protein: CASSPAGGNNEQFF.